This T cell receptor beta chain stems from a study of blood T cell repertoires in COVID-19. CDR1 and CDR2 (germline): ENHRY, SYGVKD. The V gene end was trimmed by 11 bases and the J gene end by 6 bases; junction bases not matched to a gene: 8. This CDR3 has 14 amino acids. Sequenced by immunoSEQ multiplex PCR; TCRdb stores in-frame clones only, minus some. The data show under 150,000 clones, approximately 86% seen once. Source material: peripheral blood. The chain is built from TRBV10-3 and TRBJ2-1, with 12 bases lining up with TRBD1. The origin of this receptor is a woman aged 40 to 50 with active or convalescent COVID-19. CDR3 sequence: CAAGGDRGPNEQFF. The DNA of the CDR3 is TGTGCCGCGGGAGGGGACAGGGGGCCCAATGAGCAGTTCTTC.